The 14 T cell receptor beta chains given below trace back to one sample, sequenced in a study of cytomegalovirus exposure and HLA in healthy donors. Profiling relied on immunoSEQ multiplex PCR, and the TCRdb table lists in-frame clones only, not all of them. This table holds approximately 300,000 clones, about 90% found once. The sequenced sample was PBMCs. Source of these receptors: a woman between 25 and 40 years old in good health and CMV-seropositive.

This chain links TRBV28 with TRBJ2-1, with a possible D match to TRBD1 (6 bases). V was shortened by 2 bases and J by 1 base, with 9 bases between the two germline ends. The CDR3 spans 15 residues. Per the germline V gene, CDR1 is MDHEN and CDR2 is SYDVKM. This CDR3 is CASSLQGSSYNEQFF. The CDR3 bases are TGTGCCAGCAGTTTACAGGGGAGTTCCTACAATGAGCAGTTCTTC.

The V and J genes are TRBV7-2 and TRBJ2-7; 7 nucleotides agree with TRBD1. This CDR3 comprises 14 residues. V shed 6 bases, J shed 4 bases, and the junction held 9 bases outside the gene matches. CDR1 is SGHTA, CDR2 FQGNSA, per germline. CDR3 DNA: TGTGCCAGCAGACCCGGGACAGAACTTTACGAGCAGTACTTC. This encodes CASRPGTELYEQYF.

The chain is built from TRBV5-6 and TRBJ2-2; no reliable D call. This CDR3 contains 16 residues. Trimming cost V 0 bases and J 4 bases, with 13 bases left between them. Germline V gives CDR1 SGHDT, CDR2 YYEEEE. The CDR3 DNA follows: TGTGCCAGCAGCTTGGTTATTGGGGTTGGCACCGGGGAGCTGTTTTTT. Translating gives CASSLVIGVGTGELFF.

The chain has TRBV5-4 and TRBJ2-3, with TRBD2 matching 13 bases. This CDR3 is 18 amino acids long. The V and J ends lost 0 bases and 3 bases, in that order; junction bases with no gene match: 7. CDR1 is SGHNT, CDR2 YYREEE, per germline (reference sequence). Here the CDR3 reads CASSLGPWTSGSTDTQYF. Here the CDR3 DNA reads TGTGCCAGCAGCTTGGGTCCGTGGACTAGCGGGAGTACAGATACGCAGTATTTT.

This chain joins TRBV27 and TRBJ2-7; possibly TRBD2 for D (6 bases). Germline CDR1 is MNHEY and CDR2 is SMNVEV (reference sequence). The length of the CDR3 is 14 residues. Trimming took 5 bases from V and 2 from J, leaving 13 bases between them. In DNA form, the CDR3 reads TGTGCCAGCAGTATTCGGGACTCTGCCTACGAGCAGTACTTC. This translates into CASSIRDSAYEQYF.

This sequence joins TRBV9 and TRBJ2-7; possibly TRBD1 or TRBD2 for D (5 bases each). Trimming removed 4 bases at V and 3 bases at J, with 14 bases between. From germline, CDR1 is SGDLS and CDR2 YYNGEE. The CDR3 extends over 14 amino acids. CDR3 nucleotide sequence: TGTGCCAGCAGCCCCCAGGGAGATTTCTACGAGCAGTACTTC. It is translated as CASSPQGDFYEQYF.

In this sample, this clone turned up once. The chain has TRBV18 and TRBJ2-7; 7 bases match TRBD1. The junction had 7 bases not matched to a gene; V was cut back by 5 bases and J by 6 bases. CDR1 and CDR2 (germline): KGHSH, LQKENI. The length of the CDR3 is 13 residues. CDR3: CASSRQGIREQYF. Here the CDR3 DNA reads TGTGCCAGCTCAAGACAGGGAATTCGCGAGCAGTACTTC.

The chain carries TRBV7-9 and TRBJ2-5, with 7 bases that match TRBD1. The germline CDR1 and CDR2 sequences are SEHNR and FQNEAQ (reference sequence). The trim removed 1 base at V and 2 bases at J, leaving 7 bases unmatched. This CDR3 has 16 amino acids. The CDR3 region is CASSLEGGGPQETQYF. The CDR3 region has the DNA TGTGCCAGCAGCTTAGAAGGGGGCGGACCTCAAGAGACCCAGTACTTC.

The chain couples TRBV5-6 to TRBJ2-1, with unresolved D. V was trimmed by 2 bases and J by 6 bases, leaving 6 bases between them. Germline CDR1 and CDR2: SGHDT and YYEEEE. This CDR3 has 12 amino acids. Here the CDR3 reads CASSFLLNEQFF. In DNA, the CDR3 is TGTGCCAGCAGCTTTCTCCTCAATGAGCAGTTCTTC.

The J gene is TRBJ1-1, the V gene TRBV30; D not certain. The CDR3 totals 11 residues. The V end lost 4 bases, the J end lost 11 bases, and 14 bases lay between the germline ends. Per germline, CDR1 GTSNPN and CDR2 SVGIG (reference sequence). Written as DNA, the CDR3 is TGTGCCTGGAAGAAAGAGGTGAGGGCTTTCTTT. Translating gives CAWKKEVRAFF.

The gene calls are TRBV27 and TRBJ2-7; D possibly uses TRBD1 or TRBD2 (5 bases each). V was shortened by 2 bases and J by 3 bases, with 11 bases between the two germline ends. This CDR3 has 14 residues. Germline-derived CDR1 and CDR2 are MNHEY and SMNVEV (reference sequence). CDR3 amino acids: CASSLRDVSYEQYF. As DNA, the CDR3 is TGTGCCAGCAGTTTACGGGACGTTAGCTACGAGCAGTACTTC.

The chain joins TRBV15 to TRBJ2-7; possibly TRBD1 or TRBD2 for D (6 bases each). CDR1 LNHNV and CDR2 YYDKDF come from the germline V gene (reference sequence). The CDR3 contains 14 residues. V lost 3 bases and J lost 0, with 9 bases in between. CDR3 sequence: CATSSGGPSYEQYF. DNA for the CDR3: TGTGCCACCAGCAGCGGGGGCCCCTCCTACGAGCAGTACTTC.

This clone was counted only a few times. In nucleotides, the CDR3 is TGTGCCAGCATGTCCTGGGACTATGGCTACACCTTC. It yields the protein CASMSWDYGYTF. This chain uses TRBV27 with TRBJ1-2; D gene unclear. The V gene lost 7 bases and the J gene lost 3 bases, with 9 bases spanning the gap. The CDR3 is 12 amino acids. Germline loops: CDR1 MNHEY, CDR2 SMNVEV (reference sequence).

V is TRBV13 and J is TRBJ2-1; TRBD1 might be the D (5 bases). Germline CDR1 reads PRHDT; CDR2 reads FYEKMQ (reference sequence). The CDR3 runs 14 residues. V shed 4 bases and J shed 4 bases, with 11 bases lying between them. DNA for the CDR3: TGTGCCAGCAGCTCAGGGCTACAATACAATGAGCAGTTCTTC. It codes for CASSSGLQYNEQFF.